The 21 T cell receptor beta chains given below trace back to one sample, sequenced in a study of T cell responses to AZD1222 COVID-19 vaccine. Using immunoSEQ multiplex PCR, the repertoire was profiled, and TCRdb retains in-frame clones only, with some absent. The table has approximately 110,000 clones, approximately 89% seen once. The sample here was peripheral blood, taken 28 days after the second AZD1222 dose. These receptors were collected from an adult who received the AZD1222 COVID-19 vaccine.

This clone was counted a single time. The CDR3 reads CASSLDTSVPYEQYF. CDR3 DNA sequence: TGTGCCAGCAGCTTAGATACTAGCGTACCCTACGAGCAGTACTTC. V usage is TRBV11-2 and J usage is TRBJ2-7, with 7 bases aligning to TRBD2. Germline values: CDR1 SGHAT, CDR2 FQNNGV. The junction had 4 bases not matched to a gene; V was cut back by 0 bases and J by 2 bases. The CDR3 consists of 15 residues.

This clone was seen a single time. The CDR3 DNA sequence: TGTGCCATCAGTGAATGGACTAGCGGGAGGGCCGACTACGAGCAGTACTTC. It specifies CAISEWTSGRADYEQYF. The chain combines TRBV10-3 with TRBJ2-7; 15 bases are shared with TRBD2. Germline CDR1 and CDR2: ENHRY and SYGVKD. The length of the CDR3 is 17 residues. The J segment lost 3 bases and the V segment lost 3 bases, leaving 6 bases of the junction unmatched.

This chain connects TRBV3-1 (or the pseudogene TRBV3-2) to TRBJ2-3; D might be TRBD1 or TRBD2, each matching 6 bases. The length of the CDR3 is 13 residues. Trimming left V 6 bases short and J 4 bases short, with 11 bases between. The germline CDR1 and CDR2 sequences are LGHDT and YNNKEL (reference sequence). This CDR3 reads CASSYREADTQYF. DNA of the CDR3: TGTGCCAGCAGTTACAGGGAGGCAGATACGCAGTATTTT.

The chain employs TRBV5-4 and TRBJ2-2; D is uncertain. V shed 4 bases and J shed 5 bases, with 18 bases lying between them. The CDR3 contains 16 residues. CDR1 is SGHNT, CDR2 YYREEE, per germline (reference sequence). The DNA for the CDR3 is TGTGCCAGCAGCCTTCCGGGCAGTTATTCGACCGGGGAGCTGTTTTTT. Protein: CASSLPGSYSTGELFF.

V usage is TRBV27 and J usage is TRBJ1-4, with a weak D call TRBD1 (6 bases). The ends were cut back, 5 bases at V and 0 bases at J, with 7 bases in the middle. Germline-derived CDR1 and CDR2 are MNHEY and SMNVEV (reference sequence). The CDR3 totals 14 residues. This chain's CDR3 is CASSRQATNEKLFF. CDR3 bases: TGTGCCAGCAGTCGACAGGCAACTAATGAAAAACTGTTTTTT.

This chain links TRBV28 with TRBJ2-1; 14 bases map to TRBD2. This CDR3 spans 19 amino acids. V gave up 3 bases and J gave up 4 bases; unmatched junction bases: 11. Germline V gene data show CDR1 as MDHEN and CDR2 as SYDVKM. CDR3 amino acids: CASSLQRGTSGGRYNEQFF. For the CDR3, the DNA is TGTGCCAGCAGTTTGCAACGGGGGACTAGCGGGGGTCGGTACAATGAGCAGTTCTTC.

The gene calls are TRBV2 and TRBJ2-1; 14 bases line up with TRBD2. Germline V CDR1 and CDR2: SNHLY, FYNNEI. This CDR3 is built from 17 residues. V lost 2 bases, J lost 7 bases, and 7 bases stayed unmatched. Here the CDR3 reads CASSEWGLAGVGNEQFF. The CDR3 region has the DNA TGTGCCAGCAGTGAATGGGGACTAGCGGGAGTTGGAAATGAGCAGTTCTTC.

This clone appeared a single time. The chain combines TRBV28 with TRBJ2-7; no definite D call. Germline CDR1 MDHEN, CDR2 SYDVKM. This CDR3 is 14 amino acids long. Trimming removed 5 bases from V and 4 bases from J, with 15 bases in between. CDR3 sequence: CASSPKSTQYEQYF. The CDR3 DNA reads as TGTGCCAGCAGTCCGAAGTCAACGCAGTACGAGCAGTACTTC.

This chain uses TRBV12-3 or TRBV12-4 with TRBJ2-3; D is perhaps TRBD1 (6 bases). The CDR3 runs to 12 residues. The V and J ends lost 8 bases and 1 base respectively, with 7 bases between them. CDR3: CASHRGTDTQYF. As DNA, the CDR3 is TGTGCCAGCCACAGGGGCACAGATACGCAGTATTTT.

The chain joins TRBV7-3 to TRBJ2-6, with D unresolved. Trimming took 5 bases from V and 1 from J, leaving 9 bases between them. The CDR3 contains 15 residues. Germline CDR1 and CDR2: SGHTA and FQGTGA. The CDR3 spells CASSPGGSGANVLTF. Here the CDR3 DNA reads TGTGCCAGCAGCCCCGGTGGATCTGGGGCCAACGTCCTGACTTTC.

The rearrangement joins TRBV11-2 to TRBJ1-1, with 8 bases fitting TRBD1. The CDR3 contains 13 residues. CDR1 is SGHAT and CDR2 is FQNNGV in the germline V gene. V gave up 5 bases and J gave up 1 base; unmatched junction bases: 0. In DNA, the CDR3 is TGTGCCAGCAGCGGACAGGGGAACACTGAAGCTTTCTTT. It yields the protein CASSGQGNTEAFF.

A few counts support this clone. The chain uses TRBV19 and TRBJ1-5, with D maybe TRBD1 (6 bases). Looked up from germline, CDR1 is LNHDA and CDR2 is SQIVND (reference sequence). The germline V and J ends were trimmed by 7 bases and 10 bases, with 23 bases remaining between them. CDR3 length equals 15 residues. The CDR3 protein is CASTEGQPGAGPQHF. The CDR3 region has the DNA TGTGCCAGTACCGAAGGACAGCCGGGGGCAGGACCCCAGCATTTT.

The chain is built from TRBV5-1 and TRBJ2-5, with a tentative D call TRBD2 (5 bases). V lost 6 bases and J 5 bases, leaving 20 bases between the germline ends. The CDR3 contains 15 residues. Per germline, CDR1 SGHRS and CDR2 YFSETQ. The CDR3 is CASTTGPGMEETQYF. In DNA, the CDR3 is TGCGCCAGCACCACCGGCCCGGGAATGGAGGAGACCCAGTACTTC.

The chain is built from TRBV7-3 and TRBJ2-1, with a tentative D call TRBD1 (5 bases). Trimming removed 3 bases from V and 3 bases from J, with 12 bases in between. The CDR3 has 15 amino acids. Germline lookup yields CDR1 SGHTA and CDR2 FQGTGA. CDR3 DNA sequence: TGTGCCAGCAGCTTGGACCCTGACAGCTACAATGAGCAGTTCTTC. Its protein is CASSLDPDSYNEQFF.

This clone was picked up a small number of times. This chain connects TRBV7-9 to TRBJ1-5, with TRBD1 matching 7 bases. Trimming at V came to 4 bases and at J to 0 bases, leaving 9 bases not matched to a gene. This CDR3 has 17 residues. Germline CDR1 SEHNR, CDR2 FQNEAQ (reference sequence). In nucleotides, the CDR3 is TGTGCCAGCAGCTCCTTCGGACAGGAGGTTAGCAATCAGCCCCAGCATTTT. Encoded protein: CASSSFGQEVSNQPQHF.

This chain uses TRBV28 with TRBJ1-3, with no clear D. From germline, CDR1 is MDHEN and CDR2 SYDVKM. The CDR3 has 16 amino acids. V lost 6 bases and J lost 8, with 23 bases in between. CDR3 DNA: TGTGCCAGCAGGCTTATGTACCGCGGGCCGCGAGACACCATATATTTT. It yields the protein CASRLMYRGPRDTIYF.

The rearrangement uses TRBV10-3 and TRBJ1-5; 9 bases align to TRBD1. Germline CDR1 is ENHRY and CDR2 is SYGVKD. The CDR3 spans 14 residues. J was trimmed by 7 bases and V by 3 bases; bases with no gene match: 4. CDR3: CAISEQGAGQPQHF. The DNA for the CDR3 is TGTGCCATCAGTGAACAGGGGGCCGGGCAGCCCCAGCATTTT.

The chain uses TRBV27 and TRBJ1-3; TRBD1 aligns across 7 bases. The V gene end was trimmed by 8 bases and the J gene end by 0 bases; junction bases not matched to a gene: 4. Germline V gene sequence: CDR1 MNHEY, CDR2 SMNVEV (reference sequence). This CDR3 region has 14 residues. The DNA of the CDR3 is TGTGCCAGCGCGGGACAGAACTCTGGAAACACCATATATTTT. Protein sequence: CASAGQNSGNTIYF.

The chain is built from TRBV29-1 and TRBJ1-2; no clear D. This CDR3 has 14 residues. Trimming took 7 bases from V and 4 from J, leaving 19 bases between them. Germline CDR1 reads SQVTM; CDR2 reads ANQGSEA. This CDR3 is CSAVPGRQRYGYTF. The CDR3 nucleotides are TGCAGCGCCGTGCCGGGTCGGCAGCGCTATGGCTACACCTTC.

In nucleotides, the CDR3 is TGCGCCAGCAGCTTGGTAACGGCGGGAGAGGCCGGGGAGCTGTTTTTT. This gives the protein CASSLVTAGEAGELFF. The chain carries TRBV5-1 and TRBJ2-2; 7 bases map to TRBD2. Unmatched junction bases numbered 8, after V lost 0 bases and J lost 6 bases. This CDR3 is built from 16 residues. The V gene's germline CDR1 is SGHRS and CDR2 YFSETQ.

This clone was detected a few times. The gene calls are TRBV6-1 and TRBJ1-3, with a weak D call TRBD1 (6 bases). Germline V gene lookup returns CDR1 MNHNS and CDR2 SASEGT. V was trimmed by 2 bases and J by 0 bases, leaving 11 bases between them. This CDR3 is 16 amino acids long. CDR3: CASSERTALSGNTIYF. The CDR3 nucleotides read TGTGCCAGCAGTGAAAGGACAGCGCTCTCTGGAAACACCATATATTTT.